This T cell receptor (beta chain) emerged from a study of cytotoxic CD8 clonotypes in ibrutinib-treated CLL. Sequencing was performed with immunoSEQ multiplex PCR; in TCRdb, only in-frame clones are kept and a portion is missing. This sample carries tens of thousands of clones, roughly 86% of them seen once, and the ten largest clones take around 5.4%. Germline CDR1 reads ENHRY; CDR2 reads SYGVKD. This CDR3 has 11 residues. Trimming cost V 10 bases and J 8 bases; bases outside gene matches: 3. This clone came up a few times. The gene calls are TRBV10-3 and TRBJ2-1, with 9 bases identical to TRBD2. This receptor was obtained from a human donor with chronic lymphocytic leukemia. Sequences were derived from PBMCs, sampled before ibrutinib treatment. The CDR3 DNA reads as TGTGCCACGGGACTAGCCGATGAGCAGTTCTTC. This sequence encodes CATGLADEQFF.